This T cell receptor (beta chain) was profiled in a study of CD8+CD57+ T cells in acquired aplastic anemia. On the study more broadly: Average DNA yield from sorted CD4+ and CD8+ cells was approximately 3 ug. The study's findings and limits: Nearly 30 was the count of CD8+ CDR3 sequences that patients shared with controls. Patients showed no significant difference from controls in CD8+ Simpson's diversity.

Both TCR beta VDJ combination and CDR3 sequence profiling were carried out. Genomic DNA was the template for this profiling. Each CDR3 protein gets one entry after TCRdb re-called the reads with MiXCR. Here the sample spans about 400,000 distinct CDR3 sequences, roughly 68% being singletons. The CDR3 covers 14 residues. Per germline, CDR1 SGHTA and CDR2 FQGNSA. Trimming cost V 4 bases and J 0 bases, with 10 bases left between them. As for this clonotype: No antigen is known for it.

The genes are TRBV7-2 and TRBJ2-7, with D possibly matching TRBD1 (6 bases). The sequenced material came from sorted CD4+, CD8+, or CD8+CD57+ T cells (not recorded which) from PBMCs. The clonotype was recovered from a human donor in good health, serving as a control. The CDR3 DNA reads TGTGCCAGCAGCTCACAAGGGGGCTCCTACGAGCAGTACTTC. Translating it yields CASSSQGGSYEQYF. Looking up the rest from reference TRBV7-2 and TRBJ2-7 gives the full variable domain: GAGVSQSPSNKVTEKGKDVELRCDPISGHTALYWYRQSLGQGLEFLIYFQGNSAPDKSGLPSDRFSAERTGGSVSTLTIQRTQQEDSAVYLCASSSQGGSYEQYFGPGTRLTVT.